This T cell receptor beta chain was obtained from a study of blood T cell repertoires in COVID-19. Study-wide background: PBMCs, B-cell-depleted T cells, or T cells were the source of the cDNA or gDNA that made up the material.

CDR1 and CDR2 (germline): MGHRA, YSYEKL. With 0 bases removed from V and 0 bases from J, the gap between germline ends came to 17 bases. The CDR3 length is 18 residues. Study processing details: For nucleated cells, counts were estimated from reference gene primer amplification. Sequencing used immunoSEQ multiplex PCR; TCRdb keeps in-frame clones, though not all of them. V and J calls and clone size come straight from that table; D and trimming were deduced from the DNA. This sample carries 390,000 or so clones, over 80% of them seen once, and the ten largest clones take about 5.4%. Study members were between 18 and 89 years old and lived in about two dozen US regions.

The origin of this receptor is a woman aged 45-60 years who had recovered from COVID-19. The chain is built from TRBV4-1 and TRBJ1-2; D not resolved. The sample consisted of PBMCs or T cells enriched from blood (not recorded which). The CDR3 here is CASSQDFEAVWANYGYTF. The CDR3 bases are TGCGCCAGCAGCCAAGATTTCGAGGCGGTGTGGGCTAACTATGGCTACACCTTC.